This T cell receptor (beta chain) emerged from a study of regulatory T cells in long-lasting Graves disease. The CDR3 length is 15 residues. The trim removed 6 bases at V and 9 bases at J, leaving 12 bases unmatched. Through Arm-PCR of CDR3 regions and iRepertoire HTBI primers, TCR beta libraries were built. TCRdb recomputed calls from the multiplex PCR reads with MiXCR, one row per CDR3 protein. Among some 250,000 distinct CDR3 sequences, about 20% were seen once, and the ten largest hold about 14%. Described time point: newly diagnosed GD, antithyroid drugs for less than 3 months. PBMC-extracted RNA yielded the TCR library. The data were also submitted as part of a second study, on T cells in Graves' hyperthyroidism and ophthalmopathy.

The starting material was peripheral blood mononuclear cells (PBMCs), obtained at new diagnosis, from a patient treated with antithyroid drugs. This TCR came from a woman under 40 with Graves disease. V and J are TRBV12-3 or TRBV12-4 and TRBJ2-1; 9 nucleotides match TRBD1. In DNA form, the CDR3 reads TGTGCCAGCAGCCAACCGGGACAGGGAAATAGTGAGCAGTTCTTC. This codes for CASSQPGQGNSEQFF.